The 2 T cell receptor beta chains given below trace back to one sample, sequenced in a study of Tregs in tolerant kidney transplant recipients. These receptors lack a known antigen. Produced via immunoSEQ multiplex PCR; TCRdb's table is partial and in-frame only. The sample has tens of thousands of clones; 95% to 96% are singletons. The sequenced material came from Tregs from blood cultured with allogeneic cells. These receptors all come from a human donor in good health.

CDR3 sequence: CAWSPGLAQPQHF. DNA of the CDR3: TGTGCCTGGAGTCCGGGGCTTGCTCAGCCCCAGCATTTT. V gene TRBV30 combines with J gene TRBJ1-5, with a weak D call TRBD1 (5 bases). Germline CDR1 reads GTSNPN; CDR2 reads SVGIG (reference sequence). Deletions cut 2 bases from V and 6 bases from J, with 11 bases between. The CDR3 runs 13 residues.

The chain has TRBV18 and TRBJ2-7; TRBD1 is a possible D gene (6 bases). Germline-derived CDR1 and CDR2 are KGHSH and LQKENI. The length of the CDR3 is 14 residues. Trimming pared 4 bases from V and 0 bases from J, leaving 10 bases between. DNA of the CDR3: TGTGCCAGCTCACGCGGACAGAGCTCCTACGAGCAGTACTTC. This encodes CASSRGQSSYEQYF.